This TCR beta chain was recorded in a study of cytomegalovirus exposure and HLA in healthy donors. The overall study: The 95 to 150 validation repertoires used the same platform as the roughly 670 first-cohort repertoires, a later analysis reported.

On this clone: What it binds is unknown.

The assay was immunoSEQ multiplex PCR, and TCRdb's table has in-frame clones only and misses some. The data show approximately 160,000 clones, around 88% seen once. Study conclusions and caveats: Cytomegalovirus-associated TCR beta chains were listed, numbering more than 150. Three chains linked to CMV were shown in vitro to be specific for CMV antigens. Per published reports, the classifier diagnosed cytomegalovirus status with high specificity and sensitivity.

Sequencing used PBMCs. This receptor was obtained from a woman between 18 and 29 years old in good health and CMV-seronegative.

The CDR3 bases are TGTGCCAGCAGCTTAGCTCTCGGGACCCAGTACTTC. As protein: CASSLALGTQYF. The chain links TRBV7-6 to TRBJ2-5; D uncertain. The CDR3 is made up of 12 amino acids. The V and J ends lost 0 bases and 7 bases respectively, with 6 bases between them. Germline assignment: CDR1 SGHVS and CDR2 FNYEAQ.